The 19 T cell receptor beta chains reported below all come from one sample, sequenced in a study of shared clonotypes between healthy human individuals (dated by TCRdb to about 2020). CD8 naive samples were obtained by positive selection for CCR7 among CD45RO-negative cells, yielding a CD45RA+CCR7+ population from which TemRA cells were excluded. The library was made by the immunoSEQ multiplex PCR assay. Here the immuneACCESS table is served through TCRdb, limited to in-frame sequences with V and J called. Missing clones are a known gap in these copies; in checked studies unresolved V genes cover under half, and the rest lacks a known reason. Across this sample there are about 2.1 million clones, with roughly 93% seen only once. The ten largest clones represent about 1.7% of the sample. What was sequenced was naive CD8+ T cells from PBMCs. The cell subset or site label on this specimen signifies: CD45RA+CCR7+. The receptor set was obtained from a man between 18 and 29 years old in good health. Some clones in this sample may be carry-over from other donors' samples.

V usage is TRBV11-2 and J usage is TRBJ2-2; no definite D call. The CDR3 spans 15 residues. V was pared by 1 base and J by 5 bases, with 11 bases between. The germline gives CDR1 SGHAT, CDR2 FQNNGV. Written as DNA, the CDR3 is TGTGCCAGCAGCTTAGGAACAGCCGAGACCGGGGAGCTGTTTTTT. Its protein product is CASSLGTAETGELFF.

This chain links TRBV11-2 with TRBJ2-7, with 7 bases fitting TRBD1. The CDR3 has 15 amino acids. Per the germline V gene, CDR1 is SGHAT and CDR2 is FQNNGV. The V and J ends lost 5 bases and 1 base, in that order; junction bases with no gene match: 8. The CDR3 sequence: CASSRDWDRSYEQYF. CDR3 coding DNA: TGTGCCAGCAGCCGCGACTGGGACAGATCCTACGAGCAGTACTTC. The complete variable domain, with remaining parts taken from reference TRBV11-2 and TRBJ2-7, reads EAGVAQSPRYKIIEKRQSVAFWCNPISGHATLYWYQQILGQGPKLLIQFQNNGVVDDSQLPKDRFSAERLKGVDSTLKIQPAKLEDSAVYLCASSRDWDRSYEQYFGPGTRLTVT.

V and J are TRBV29-1 and TRBJ1-2; possibly TRBD1 for D (5 bases). The CDR3 runs 16 residues. Trimming stripped 0 bases from V and 2 bases from J, with 16 bases between. The germline V gene has CDR1 SQVTM and CDR2 ANQGSEA. Written as DNA, the CDR3 is TGCAGCGTTGAAGATCTAGGGCTGGGGGTGAACTATGGCTACACCTTC. The encoded protein is CSVEDLGLGVNYGYTF. Full variable domain (rest looked up from reference TRBV29-1 and TRBJ1-2): SAVISQKPSRDICQRGTSLTIQCQVDSQVTMMFWYRQQPGQSLTLIATANQGSEATYESGFVIDKFPISRPNLTFSTLTVSNMSPEDSSIYLCSVEDLGLGVNYGYTFGSGTRLTVV.

V usage is TRBV28 and J usage is TRBJ1-2; D gene ambiguous. Trimming cost V 9 bases and J 2 bases, with 19 bases left between them. Looked up from germline, CDR1 is MDHEN and CDR2 is SYDVKM. CDR3 size: 15 residues. CDR3 sequence: CASTAVGFTNYGYTF. CDR3 nucleotide sequence: TGTGCCAGTACCGCAGTTGGGTTCACGAACTATGGCTACACCTTC.

V is TRBV6-1 and J is TRBJ2-5, with TRBD2 matching 8 bases. The CDR3 loop spans 14 amino acids. Germline-derived CDR1 and CDR2 are MNHNS and SASEGT. V gave up 4 bases and J gave up 7 bases; unmatched junction bases: 8. The DNA of the CDR3 is TGTGCCAGCAGTGGTCCAGCGGGAGTGGTGACCCAGTACTTC. Translated, it gives CASSGPAGVVTQYF.

This clone was detected once. The chain carries TRBV9 and TRBJ2-1, with D possibly being TRBD1 (7 bases). CDR1 is SGDLS, CDR2 YYNGEE, per germline. The CDR3 loop spans 15 amino acids. V lost 3 bases and J 4 bases, leaving 14 bases between the germline ends. This CDR3 is CASSGSGGFYNEQFF. The CDR3 DNA reads TGTGCCAGCAGCGGATCAGGGGGGTTTTACAATGAGCAGTTCTTC.

The chain couples TRBV11-2 to TRBJ2-1, with TRBD2 matching over 14 bases. Germline CDR1 SGHAT, CDR2 FQNNGV. The ends lost 1 base at V and 4 bases at J; junction bases unmatched: 9. The CDR3 sequence is 19 residues long. The CDR3 is CASSLAPGLAGVGYNEQFF. CDR3 DNA: TGTGCCAGCAGCTTAGCCCCGGGACTAGCGGGAGTTGGTTACAATGAGCAGTTCTTC.

V is TRBV6-5 and J is TRBJ2-1; D could derive from TRBD1 or TRBD2 (5 bases each). Per germline, CDR1 MNHEY and CDR2 SVGAGI. CDR3 length: 11 residues. The V end lost 4 bases, the J end lost 10 bases, and 8 bases lay between the germline ends. CDR3 in DNA: TGTGCCAGCAGTTGGGGCGGGGAGCAGTTCTTC. This encodes CASSWGGEQFF.

The chain links TRBV9 to TRBJ1-2, with 10 positions matching TRBD1. J was trimmed by 6 bases and V by 6 bases; bases with no gene match: 14. Germline loops: CDR1 SGDLS, CDR2 YYNGEE. This CDR3 is 16 amino acids long. CDR3 in DNA: TGTGCCAGCAACCCCTCCGGGACAGGGGTAGGGGATGGCTACACCTTC. It translates to CASNPSGTGVGDGYTF.

This clone was observed a single time. Here the CDR3 reads CASSLGHRGYASTDTQYF. CDR3 nucleotide sequence: TGTGCCAGCAGCTTGGGTCACAGGGGATATGCTAGCACAGATACGCAGTATTTT. V is TRBV5-5 and J is TRBJ2-3; 7 positions agree with TRBD1. The trim removed 0 bases at V and 0 bases at J, leaving 10 bases unmatched. Germline CDR1 reads SGHKS; CDR2 reads YYEKEE (reference sequence). This CDR3 contains 18 residues.

The chain recombines TRBV7-8 with TRBJ2-1, with 12 bases aligning to TRBD2. V lost 4 bases, J lost 6 bases, and 13 bases stayed unmatched. The CDR3 runs to 18 residues. Germline V gene data show CDR1 as SGHVS and CDR2 as FQNEAQ. This chain's CDR3 is CASSSRTPLAGGLNEQFF. The DNA of the CDR3 is TGTGCCAGCAGCTCCCGAACTCCACTAGCGGGAGGCCTCAATGAGCAGTTCTTC.

V and J are TRBV7-8 and TRBJ2-5; D gene unclear. Trimming removed 5 bases from V and 3 bases from J, with 22 bases in between. Germline-derived CDR1 and CDR2 are SGHVS and FQNEAQ. CDR3 size: 17 residues. CDR3 in DNA: TGTGCCAGCAGCGCCTGGATAATCACTACTTCTAAAGAGACCCAGTACTTC. Translated, it gives CASSAWIITTSKETQYF.

This chain connects TRBV2 to TRBJ2-3; D gene unclear. CDR1 SNHLY and CDR2 FYNNEI come from the germline V gene. This CDR3 has 16 amino acids. V was pared by 2 bases and J by 4 bases, with 16 bases between. The CDR3 spells CASSEFFRLDSDTQYF. For the CDR3, the DNA is TGTGCCAGCAGTGAATTCTTCCGCTTAGACTCAGATACGCAGTATTTT.

The gene calls are TRBV14 and TRBJ2-1; the D is unclear. The V end lost 2 bases, the J end lost 3 bases, and 8 bases lay between the germline ends. This CDR3 spans 14 amino acids. Germline CDR1 SGHDN, CDR2 FVKESK. In DNA, the CDR3 is TGTGCCAGCAGCCAACAAGGTTACTACAATGAGCAGTTCTTC. This codes for CASSQQGYYNEQFF.

The chain recombines TRBV16 with TRBJ2-7; D not resolved. This CDR3 has 13 residues. Trimming stripped 0 bases from V and 6 bases from J, with 9 bases between. CDR1 KGHSY and CDR2 FQNENV come from the germline V gene. The CDR3 here is CASSQSDASEQYF. In DNA, the CDR3 is TGTGCCAGCAGCCAATCGGACGCTTCCGAGCAGTACTTC. The variable domain in full, completed from reference TRBV16 and TRBJ2-7, reads GEEVAQTPKHLVRGEGQKAKLYCAPIKGHSYVFWYQQVLKNEFKFLISFQNENVFDETGMPKERFSAKCLPNSPCSLEIQATKLEDSAVYFCASSQSDASEQYFGPGTRLTVT.

There are a few counts of this clone. The chain couples TRBV6-5 to TRBJ1-1; D is unresolved. The CDR3 is 14 residues long. Trimming stripped 5 bases from V and 5 bases from J, with 15 bases between. Germline CDR1 MNHEY, CDR2 SVGAGI. The CDR3 sequence: CASSPPGRWTEAFF. The CDR3 DNA reads as TGTGCCAGCAGTCCGCCGGGTAGATGGACTGAAGCTTTCTTT.

The chain is built from TRBV5-1 and TRBJ1-1, with a possible D match to TRBD1 (5 bases). This CDR3 contains 12 residues. Germline V gives CDR1 SGHRS, CDR2 YFSETQ. Deletions cut 7 bases from V and 1 base from J, with 8 bases between. Written as DNA, the CDR3 is TGCGCCAGCCGAGGACAGAACACTGAAGCTTTCTTT. It is translated as CASRGQNTEAFF.

V usage is TRBV2 and J usage is TRBJ1-4; no reliable D call. The CDR3 totals 13 residues. V was clipped by 2 bases and J by 4 bases, with 5 bases between them. Per germline, CDR1 SNHLY and CDR2 FYNNEI. The CDR3 here is CASSEYRNEKLFF. CDR3 coding DNA: TGTGCCAGCAGTGAATACCGTAATGAAAAACTGTTTTTT.

The rearrangement uses TRBV27 and TRBJ2-2, with D tentatively TRBD2 (6 bases). Germline V lookup: CDR1 MNHEY, CDR2 SMNVEV (reference sequence). Trimming left V 6 bases short and J 6 bases short, with 8 bases between. The CDR3 contains 12 residues. The CDR3 sequence: CASSREPGELFF. For the CDR3, the DNA is TGTGCCAGCAGCCGGGAGCCCGGGGAGCTGTTTTTT.